These 4 T cell receptor beta chains were all obtained from the same sample, sequenced in a study of OX40 agonist ivuxolimab in advanced cancers. The method was immunoSEQ multiplex PCR; TCRdb's version includes in-frame clones alone and lacks a portion of them. The table includes about 77,000 clones, 85% detected once. The sequencing here drew on CD4+ or CD8+ T cells sorted from blood, taken in a trial of the OX40 agonist ivuxolimab. These receptors were collected from an adult with an advanced solid tumor such as melanoma, head and neck, liver or kidney cancer.

The genes are TRBV5-1 and TRBJ1-4; 8 bases are a match to TRBD1. The germline V gene encodes CDR1 SGHRS and CDR2 YFSETQ. Trimming took 4 bases from V and 0 from J; bases not matched to a gene: 5. The CDR3 is made up of 16 amino acids. The CDR3 DNA reads as TGCGCCAGCAGCCCGGGACAGGAAGCAACTAATGAAAAACTGTTTTTT. Its protein product is CASSPGQEATNEKLFF.

The V and J genes are TRBV4-2 and TRBJ2-5; 9 bases match TRBD2. From germline, CDR1 is LGHNA and CDR2 YNFKEQ. The CDR3 extends over 16 amino acids. V was pared by 1 base and J by 5 bases, with 8 bases of the junction left unmatched. The DNA for the CDR3 is TGTGCCAGCAGCCAAGTCGCGGGGGGGGCCAAGGAGACCCAGTACTTC. Residues: CASSQVAGGAKETQYF.

This chain connects TRBV5-1 to TRBJ2-5, with D unclear. This CDR3 is built from 13 residues. CDR1 and CDR2 (germline): SGHRS, YFSETQ. Trimming pared 4 bases from V and 1 base from J, leaving 8 bases between. The CDR3 here is CASSPGPQETQYF. CDR3 nucleotides: TGCGCCAGCAGCCCGGGCCCCCAAGAGACCCAGTACTTC.

The chain couples TRBV13 to TRBJ1-2; no definite D call. Trimming removed 2 bases from V and 4 bases from J, with 11 bases in between. This CDR3 spans 14 amino acids. Looked up from germline, CDR1 is PRHDT and CDR2 is FYEKMQ (reference sequence). The CDR3 spells CASSLIRSSYGYTF. In DNA form, the CDR3 reads TGTGCCAGCAGCTTAATACGGTCCTCCTATGGCTACACCTTC.